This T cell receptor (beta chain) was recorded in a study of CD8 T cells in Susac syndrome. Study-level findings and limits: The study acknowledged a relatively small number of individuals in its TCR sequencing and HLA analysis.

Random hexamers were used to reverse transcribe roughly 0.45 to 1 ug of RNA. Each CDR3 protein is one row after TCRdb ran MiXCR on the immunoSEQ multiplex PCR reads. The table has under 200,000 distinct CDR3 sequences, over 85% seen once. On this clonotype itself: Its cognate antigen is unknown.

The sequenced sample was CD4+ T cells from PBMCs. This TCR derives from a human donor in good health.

Here the CDR3 DNA reads TGTGCCAGCATCCTCCTCGGGGGCCCCACCGGGGAGCTGTTTTTT. It yields the protein CASILLGGPTGELFF. V gene TRBV12-3 or TRBV12-4 combines with J gene TRBJ2-2, with D tentatively TRBD1 or TRBD2 (6 bases each). This CDR3 has 15 residues. V was trimmed by 7 bases and J by 4 bases, leaving 16 bases between them.